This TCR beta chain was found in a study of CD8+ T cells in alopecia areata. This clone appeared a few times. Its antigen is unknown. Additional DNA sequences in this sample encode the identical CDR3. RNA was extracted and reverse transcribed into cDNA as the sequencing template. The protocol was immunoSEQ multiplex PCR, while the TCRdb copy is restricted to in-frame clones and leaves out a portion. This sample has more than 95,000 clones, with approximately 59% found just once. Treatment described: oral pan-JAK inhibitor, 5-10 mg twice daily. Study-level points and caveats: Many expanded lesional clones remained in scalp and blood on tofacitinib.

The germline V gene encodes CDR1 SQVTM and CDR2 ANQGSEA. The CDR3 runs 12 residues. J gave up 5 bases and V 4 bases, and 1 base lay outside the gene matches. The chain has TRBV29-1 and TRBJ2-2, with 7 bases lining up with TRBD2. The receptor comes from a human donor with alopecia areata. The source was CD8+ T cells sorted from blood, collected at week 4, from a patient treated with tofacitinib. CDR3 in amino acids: CSVVGGTGELFF. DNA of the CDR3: TGCAGCGTTGTCGGGGGGACCGGGGAGCTGTTTTTT.